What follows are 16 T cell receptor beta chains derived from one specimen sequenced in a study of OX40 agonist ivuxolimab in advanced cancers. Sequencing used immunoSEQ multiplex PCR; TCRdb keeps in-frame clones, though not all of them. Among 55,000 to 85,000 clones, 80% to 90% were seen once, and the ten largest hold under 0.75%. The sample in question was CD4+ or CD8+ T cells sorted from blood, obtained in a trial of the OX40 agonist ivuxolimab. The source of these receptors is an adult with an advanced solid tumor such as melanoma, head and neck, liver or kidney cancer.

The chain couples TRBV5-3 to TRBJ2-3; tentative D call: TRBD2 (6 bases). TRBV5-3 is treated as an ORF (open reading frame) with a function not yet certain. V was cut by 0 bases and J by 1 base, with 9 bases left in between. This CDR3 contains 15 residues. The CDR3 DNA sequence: TGTGCCAGAAGCTTGGCGCCTAGCGGCACAGATACGCAGTATTTT. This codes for CARSLAPSGTDTQYF.

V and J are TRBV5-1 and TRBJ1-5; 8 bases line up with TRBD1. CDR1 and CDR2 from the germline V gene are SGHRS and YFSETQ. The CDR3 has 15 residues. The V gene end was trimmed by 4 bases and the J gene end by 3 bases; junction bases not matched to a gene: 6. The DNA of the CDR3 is TGCGCCAGCAGCATTACAGGGGGTATCAATCAGCCCCAGCATTTT. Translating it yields CASSITGGINQPQHF.

This CDR3 reads CATSAGTSSYNEQFF. For the CDR3, the DNA is TGTGCCACCAGCGCCGGGACTAGCTCCTACAATGAGCAGTTCTTC. V gene TRBV15 combines with J gene TRBJ2-1; TRBD2 matches 8 bases. CDR1 is LNHNV, CDR2 YYDKDF, per germline (reference sequence). J was trimmed by 0 bases and V by 5 bases; bases with no gene match: 3. This CDR3 has 15 amino acids.

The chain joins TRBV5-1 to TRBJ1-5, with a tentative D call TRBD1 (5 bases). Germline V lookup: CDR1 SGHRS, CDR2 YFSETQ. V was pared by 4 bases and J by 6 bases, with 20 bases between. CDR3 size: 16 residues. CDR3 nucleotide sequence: TGCGCCAGCAGCCCGGGGGGAGGAGGGAGGAGTCAGCCCCAGCATTTT. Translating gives CASSPGGGGRSQPQHF.

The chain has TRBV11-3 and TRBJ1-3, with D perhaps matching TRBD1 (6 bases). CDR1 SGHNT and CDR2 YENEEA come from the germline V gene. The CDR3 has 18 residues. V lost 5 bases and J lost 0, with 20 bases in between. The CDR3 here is CASSMGLGQIYSGNTIYF. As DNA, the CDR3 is TGTGCCAGCAGCATGGGCCTAGGACAGATTTACTCTGGAAACACCATATATTTT.

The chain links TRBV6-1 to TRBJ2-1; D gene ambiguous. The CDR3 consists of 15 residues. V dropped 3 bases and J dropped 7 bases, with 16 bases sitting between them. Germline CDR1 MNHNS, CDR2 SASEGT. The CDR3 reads CASSEGSPQLNEQFF. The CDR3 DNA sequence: TGTGCCAGCAGTGAGGGGTCCCCTCAACTTAATGAGCAGTTCTTC.

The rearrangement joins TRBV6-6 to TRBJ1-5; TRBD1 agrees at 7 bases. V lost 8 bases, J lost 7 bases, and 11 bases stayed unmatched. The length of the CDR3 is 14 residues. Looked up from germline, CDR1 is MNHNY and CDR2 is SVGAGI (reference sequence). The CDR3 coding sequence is TGTGCCAGCTTCCGCGGGCAGGGGGGACAGCCCCAGCATTTT. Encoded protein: CASFRGQGGQPQHF.

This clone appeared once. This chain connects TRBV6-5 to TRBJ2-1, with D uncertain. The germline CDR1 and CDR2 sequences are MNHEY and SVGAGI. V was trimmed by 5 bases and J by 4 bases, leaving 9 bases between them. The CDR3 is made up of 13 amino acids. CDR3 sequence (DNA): TGTGCCAGCAGTGGCGCTGGGTACAATGAGCAGTTCTTC. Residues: CASSGAGYNEQFF.

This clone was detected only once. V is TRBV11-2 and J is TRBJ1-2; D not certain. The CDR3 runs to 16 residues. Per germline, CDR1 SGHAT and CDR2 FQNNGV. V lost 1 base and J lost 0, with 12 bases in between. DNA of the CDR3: TGTGCCAGCAGCTTAGTGAACAGCGCGACTAACTATGGCTACACCTTC. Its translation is CASSLVNSATNYGYTF.

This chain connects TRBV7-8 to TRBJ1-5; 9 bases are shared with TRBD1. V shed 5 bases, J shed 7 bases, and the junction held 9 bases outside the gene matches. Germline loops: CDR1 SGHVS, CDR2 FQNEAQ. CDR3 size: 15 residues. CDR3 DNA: TGTGCCAGCAGCCCCCCCGGGACAGGGAGACAGCCCCAGCATTTT. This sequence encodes CASSPPGTGRQPQHF.

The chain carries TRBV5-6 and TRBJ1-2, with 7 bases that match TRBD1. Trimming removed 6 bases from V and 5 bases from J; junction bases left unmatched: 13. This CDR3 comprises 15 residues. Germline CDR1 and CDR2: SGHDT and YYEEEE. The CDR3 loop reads CASTLFPGQLYGYTF. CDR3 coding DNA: TGTGCCAGCACACTTTTTCCGGGACAGTTGTATGGCTACACCTTC.

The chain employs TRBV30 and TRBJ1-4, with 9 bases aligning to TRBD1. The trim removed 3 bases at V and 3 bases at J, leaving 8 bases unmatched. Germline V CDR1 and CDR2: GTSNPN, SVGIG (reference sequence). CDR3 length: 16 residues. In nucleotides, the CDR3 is TGTGCCTGGAGCCCTACCGGGACAGGGTCTAATGAAAAACTGTTTTTT. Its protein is CAWSPTGTGSNEKLFF.

The CDR3 DNA follows: TGCGCCAGCATTGTGGGGGATACCTCCTACAATGAGCAGTTCTTC. Translating it yields CASIVGDTSYNEQFF. The J gene is TRBJ2-1, the V gene TRBV5-1; D could derive from TRBD1 or TRBD2 (5 bases each). V was shortened by 6 bases and J by 0 bases, with 13 bases between the two germline ends. Germline loops: CDR1 SGHRS, CDR2 YFSETQ. The CDR3 covers 15 residues.

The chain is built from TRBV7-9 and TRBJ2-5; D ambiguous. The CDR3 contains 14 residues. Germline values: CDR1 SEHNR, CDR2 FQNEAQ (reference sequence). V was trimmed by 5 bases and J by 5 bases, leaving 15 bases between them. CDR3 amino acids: CASSRTEVRETQYF. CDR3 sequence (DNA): TGTGCCAGCAGCCGTACCGAGGTGCGGGAGACCCAGTACTTC.

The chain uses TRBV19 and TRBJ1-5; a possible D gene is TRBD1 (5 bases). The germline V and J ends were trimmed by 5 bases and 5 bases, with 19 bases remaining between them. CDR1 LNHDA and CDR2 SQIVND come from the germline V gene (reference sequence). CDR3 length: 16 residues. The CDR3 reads CASSSLRRGLDQPQHF. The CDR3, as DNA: TGTGCCAGTAGTTCCCTGAGGCGGGGGTTGGATCAGCCCCAGCATTTT.

The CDR3 reads CASSPGTDNSPLHF. The CDR3 nucleotides are TGTGCCAGCAGCCCCGGGACCGATAATTCACCCCTCCACTTT. The chain couples TRBV7-6 to TRBJ1-6; D perhaps matches TRBD1 (5 bases). Germline-derived CDR1 and CDR2 are SGHVS and FNYEAQ. The CDR3 is made up of 14 amino acids. V lost 5 bases and J lost 5, with 10 bases in between.